Listed here are 10 T cell receptor beta chains from one sample, sequenced in a study of T cell clonality in common variable immunodeficiency. Points from the study as a whole: Reportedly, TCR beta sequences from common variable immunodeficiency showed fewer deletions and N-nucleotide insertions.

These receptors have no identified antigens. This table comes from immunoSEQ multiplex PCR, and its TCRdb copy is limited to in-frame clones, with some not included. This sample carries more than 20,000 clones, none of them present only once. The sequenced material came from peripheral blood mononuclear cells. The receptors derive from a human donor with common variable immunodeficiency.

The sample holds many counts of this clone. The DNA ends 3 residues before the CDR3 does, and the rest of the CDR3 is filled in from the germline J gene. This rearrangement joins TRBV5-1 to TRBJ1-2, with D possibly TRBD1 on 5 matching bases. In germline, CDR1 is SGHRS, CDR2 YFSETQ. With 0 bases removed from V and 7 bases from J, the gap between germline ends came to 13 bases. CDR3 length: 14 amino acids. CDR3 amino acids: CASSLVGRAVGYTF. The DNA read from the CDR3 is TGCGCCAGCAGCTTGGTGGGCAGGGCTGTTGGC.

This clone was recorded a few times. The read ends 3 residues before the CDR3 terminus; that terminus is restored from the germline J gene. The chain uses TRBV7-2 and TRBJ2-7, with a weak D call TRBD2 (6 bases). This CDR3 is built from 14 residues. V was pared by 2 bases and J by 3 bases, with 11 bases between. Germline-derived CDR1 and CDR2 are SGHTA and FQGNSA. The sequenced CDR3 bases are TGTGCCAGCAGCTTACAGGACTATCTCTACGAG. It is translated as CASSLQDYLYE. The whole CDR3 reads CASSLQDYLYEQYF. The full variable domain, completed using reference TRBV7-2 and TRBJ2-7, is GAGVSQSPSNKVTEKGKDVELRCDPISGHTALYWYRQSLGQGLEFLIYFQGNSAPDKSGLPSDRFSAERTGGSVSTLTIQRTQQEDSAVYLCASSLQDYLYEQYFGPGTRLTVT.

This clone was counted only a few times. The DNA ends 3 residues before the CDR3 does, and the rest of the CDR3 is filled in from the germline J gene. This chain uses TRBV2 with TRBJ2-5, with unresolved D. Deletions cut 10 bases from V and 2 bases from J, with 17 bases between. This CDR3 region has 14 residues. Germline CDR1 and CDR2: SNHLY and FYNNEI. CDR3 DNA (partial): TGTGCCACAACCACGACAAAAGAGCAAGAGACC. This translates into CATTTTKEQET. The full CDR3 sequence reads CATTTTKEQETQYF.

This clone appeared many times. Sequencing ends 3 residues short of the CDR3 end; the germline J gene provides the rest. This rearrangement joins TRBV12-3 or TRBV12-4 to TRBJ2-7, with TRBD2 matching 8 bases. The CDR3 loop spans 13 amino acids. The junction had 4 bases not matched to a gene; V was cut back by 5 bases and J by 4 bases. The CDR3 DNA, read in part, is TGTGCCAGCAGTCGTAGCGGGACTTACGAG. This gives the protein CASSRSGTYE. The full CDR3 reads CASSRSGTYEQYF.

The sample holds a few counts of this clone. The read finishes 3 residues shy of the CDR3 end, and the germline J gene is used to complete it. The chain recombines TRBV7-6 with TRBJ2-3; 9 bases fit TRBD2. With V trimmed by 1 base and J by 4 bases, 9 bases remained unmatched. The CDR3 sequence is 17 residues long. Germline V lookup: CDR1 SGHVS, CDR2 FNYEAQ. CDR3 region: CASSLVGGGAAADTQYF. Partial CDR3 DNA: TGTGCCAGCAGCTTAGTAGGCGGGGGGGCCGCGGCAGATACG.

This clone was recorded a few times. The read is 3 residues too short to cover the CDR3 end, so that end is filled in from the germline J gene. This chain links TRBV5-1 with TRBJ2-1; 12 nucleotides match TRBD2. There are 18 residues in the CDR3. From germline, CDR1 is SGHRS and CDR2 YFSETQ. The junction had 13 bases not matched to a gene; V was cut back by 4 bases and J by 5 bases. The covered CDR3 bases are TGCGCCAGCAGCGGGGGGGCACTAGCGGGAGGACGCGACAATGAG. Protein: CASSGGALAGGRDNE. The full-length CDR3 reads as CASSGGALAGGRDNEQFF.

A note on this clone: The read falls 3 residues short of the CDR3 end, and the missing part is taken from the germline J gene. This chain joins TRBV30 and TRBJ2-1; D uncertain. The CDR3 sequence is 16 residues long. Germline CDR1 and CDR2: GTSNPN and SVGIG (reference sequence). V lost 4 bases and J lost 0, with 16 bases in between. The CDR3 sequence: CAWTHVRRSSYNEQFF. The DNA read from the CDR3 is TGTGCCTGGACCCATGTGCGGCGAAGCTCCTACAATGAG. The full variable domain, rest sourced from reference TRBV30 and TRBJ2-1, is SQTIHQWPATLVQPVGSPLSLECTVEGTSNPNLYWYRQAAGRGLQLLFYSVGIGQISSEVPQNLSASRPQDRQFILSSKKLLLSDSGFYLCAWTHVRRSSYNEQFFGPGTRLTVL.

This clone has just a few counts. The missing CDR3 end, 3 residues past where the read stops, is filled in from the germline J gene. This rearrangement joins TRBV5-1 to TRBJ2-7, with 9 bases fitting TRBD1. Looked up from germline, CDR1 is SGHRS and CDR2 is YFSETQ. This CDR3 is built from 15 residues. J lost 3 bases, V lost 0 bases, and 4 bases had no gene match. The CDR3 loop reads CASSLGTGANYEQYF. CDR3 bases read: TGCGCCAGCAGCTTGGGGACAGGGGCTAACTACGAG.

This clone has only a few counts. The read terminates 3 residues ahead of where the CDR3 ends, so the germline J gene completes it. This sequence joins TRBV18 and TRBJ1-3, with D maybe TRBD1 (5 bases). Trimming cost V 3 bases and J 0 bases, with 12 bases left between them. Germline V lookup: CDR1 KGHSH, CDR2 LQKENI. The CDR3 is 16 amino acids. This chain's CDR3 is CASSPLGATSGNTIYF. Incomplete CDR3 DNA: TGTGCCAGCTCACCGTTAGGGGCTACCTCTGGAAACACC.

This clone was seen many times. The sequenced CDR3 bases are TGTGCCAGCAGTGCACCGGGACAGGGGGCTTTATTACCCCGATACGAG. Its translation: CASSAPGQGALLPRYE. The CDR3 in full is CASSAPGQGALLPRYEQYF. V usage is TRBV28 and J usage is TRBJ2-7; 12 bases fit TRBD1. The CDR3 extends 3 residues past the end of the read, so its final part is completed from the germline J gene. The V gene end was trimmed by 5 bases and the J gene end by 4 bases; junction bases not matched to a gene: 18. CDR1 and CDR2 from the germline V gene are MDHEN and SYDVKM. This CDR3 spans 19 amino acids. The full variable domain, its missing parts supplied by reference TRBV28 and TRBJ2-7, is DVKVTQSSRYLVKRTGEKVFLECVQDMDHENMFWYRQDPGLGLRLIYFSYDVKMKEKGDIPEGYSVSREKKERFSLILESASTNQTSMYLCASSAPGQGALLPRYEQYFGPGTRLTVT.